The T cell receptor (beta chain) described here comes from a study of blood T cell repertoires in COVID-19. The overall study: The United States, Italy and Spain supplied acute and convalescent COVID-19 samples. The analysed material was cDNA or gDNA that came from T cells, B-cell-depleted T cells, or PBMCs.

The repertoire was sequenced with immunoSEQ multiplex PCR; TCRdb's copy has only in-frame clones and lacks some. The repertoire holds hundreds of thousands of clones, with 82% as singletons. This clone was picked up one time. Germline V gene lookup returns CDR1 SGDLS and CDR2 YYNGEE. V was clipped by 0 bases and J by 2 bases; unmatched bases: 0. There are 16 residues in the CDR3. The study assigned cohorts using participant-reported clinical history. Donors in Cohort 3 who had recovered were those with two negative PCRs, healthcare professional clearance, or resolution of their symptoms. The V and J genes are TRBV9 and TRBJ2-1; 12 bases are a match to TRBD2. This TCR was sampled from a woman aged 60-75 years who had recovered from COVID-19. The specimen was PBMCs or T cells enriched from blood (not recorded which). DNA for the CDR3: TGTGCCAGCAGCGTAGGACTAGCGGGGGCCTACAATGAGCAGTTCTTC. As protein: CASSVGLAGAYNEQFF.